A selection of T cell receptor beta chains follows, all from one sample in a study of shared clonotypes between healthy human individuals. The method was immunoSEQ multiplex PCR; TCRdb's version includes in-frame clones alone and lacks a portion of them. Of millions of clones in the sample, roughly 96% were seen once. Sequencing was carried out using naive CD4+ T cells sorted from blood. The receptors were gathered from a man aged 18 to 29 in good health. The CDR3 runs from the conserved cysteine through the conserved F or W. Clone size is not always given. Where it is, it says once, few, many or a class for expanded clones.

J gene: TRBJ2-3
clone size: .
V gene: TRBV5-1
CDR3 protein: CASSTGTATDTQYF

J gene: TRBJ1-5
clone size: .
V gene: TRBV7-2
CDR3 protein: CASSSRGLGGNQPQHF

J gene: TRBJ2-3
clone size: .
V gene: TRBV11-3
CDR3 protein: CASSLEADTQYF

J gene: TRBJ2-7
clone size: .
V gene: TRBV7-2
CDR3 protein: CASSEGSGASGEQYF

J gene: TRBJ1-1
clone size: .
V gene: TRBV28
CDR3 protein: CASSKGGAKNTEAFF

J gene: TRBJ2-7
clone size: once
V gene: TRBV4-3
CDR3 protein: CASSRQGGTYEQYF

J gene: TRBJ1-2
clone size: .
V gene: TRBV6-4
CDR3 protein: CASSGLCRVGLGYGYTF

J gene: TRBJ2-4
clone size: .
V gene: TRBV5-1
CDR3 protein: CASSLVGIKNIQYF

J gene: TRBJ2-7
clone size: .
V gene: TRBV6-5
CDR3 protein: CASSLSGGVYEQYF

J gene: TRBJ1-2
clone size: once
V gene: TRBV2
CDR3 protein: CASSEEEGLYGYTF

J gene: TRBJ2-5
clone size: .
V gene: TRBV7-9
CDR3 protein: CASSLGDTKYQETQYF

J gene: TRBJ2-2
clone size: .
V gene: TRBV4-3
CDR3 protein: CASSQRTANTGELFF

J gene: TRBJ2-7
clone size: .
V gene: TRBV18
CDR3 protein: CASSQRGKQYF

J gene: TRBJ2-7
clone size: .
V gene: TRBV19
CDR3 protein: CASSLSGSHEQYF

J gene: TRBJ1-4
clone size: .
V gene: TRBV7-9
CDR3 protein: CASSLEGTGLEKLFF

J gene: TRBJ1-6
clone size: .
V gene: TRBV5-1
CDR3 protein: CASSLGRSPLHF

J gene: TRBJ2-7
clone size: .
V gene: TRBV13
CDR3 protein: CASSLNSGSYEQYF

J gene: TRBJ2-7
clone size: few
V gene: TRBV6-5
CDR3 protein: CASRSGGWEQYF

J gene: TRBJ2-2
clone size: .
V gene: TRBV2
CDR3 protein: CASRRGTSGAGELFF

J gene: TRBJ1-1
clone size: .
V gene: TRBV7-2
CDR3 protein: CASSQVDRNTEAFF

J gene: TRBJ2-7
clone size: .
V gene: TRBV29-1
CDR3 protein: CSAGRTGGFAEQYF

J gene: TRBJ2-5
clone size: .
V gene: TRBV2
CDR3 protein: CASSGNSAGQETQYF

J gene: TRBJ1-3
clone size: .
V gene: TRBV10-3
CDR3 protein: CAISDFASQGLSGNTIYF

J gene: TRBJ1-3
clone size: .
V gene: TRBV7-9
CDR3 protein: CASSTDENTIYF

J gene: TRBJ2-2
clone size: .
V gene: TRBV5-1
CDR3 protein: CASSYDPGTGELFF